Listed below are T cell receptor beta chains from one sample, sequenced in a study of response to subunit inactivated influenza vaccine. TCRdb re-called the RT-PCR reads with MiXCR, one entry per CDR3 protein. The table has fewer than 700,000 distinct CDR3 sequences, 10% to 15% seen once. The sequencing used PBMCs from blood, collected 45 days after vaccination. These receptors came from a man in his fifties or sixties who received an inactivated influenza vaccine. The CDR3 runs from the conserved cysteine through the conserved F or W. A D gene is named only where the DNA matches it firmly. Only some rows state a clone size, as once, few, many or a class for expanded clones.

cdr3_nt cdr3_aa v_call d_call j_call clone_size
TGCGCCAGCAGCTTATCGCGGGGGGCGAACACCGGGGAGCTGTTTTTT CASSLSRGANTGELFF TRBV5-1 TRBD2 TRBJ2-2 .
TGTGCCAGTCCCGGGGTCCATAAGACCCAGTACTTC CASPGVHKTQYF TRBV5-5 . TRBJ2-5 few
TGTGCCAGCGGGGACAGGGGATCCTACGAGCAGTACTTC CASGDRGSYEQYF TRBV27 TRBD1 TRBJ2-7 few
TGCGCCAGCAGCCAAGGGGGCGGAGGTGAAGCTTTCTTT CASSQGGGGEAFF TRBV5-1 TRBD1 TRBJ1-1 many
TGTGCCAGCAGGTCCAGGGGGCTGGGTACGCAGTATTTT CASRSRGLGTQYF TRBV27 TRBD1 TRBJ2-3 many
TGTGCCAGCAGTTTATCGCAGGGAAACACTGAAGCTTTCTTT CASSLSQGNTEAFF TRBV28 . TRBJ1-1 few
TGTGCCAGCAGTCCGACAGGGGCATTTGAAGCTTTCTTT CASSPTGAFEAFF TRBV12-3/TRBV12-4 TRBD1 TRBJ1-1 .
TGTGCCAGCAGAAGAGGGACTTGGGGTAGGGATACGCAGTATTTT CASRRGTWGRDTQYF TRBV7-9 . TRBJ2-3 many
TGTGCCAGCAGAAACACAGGACTCCTCATGAACACTGAAGCTTTCTTT CASRNTGLLMNTEAFF TRBV27 . TRBJ1-1 .
TGTGCCTGGAGCGAAAGCTACGAGCAGTACTTC CAWSESYEQYF TRBV30 . TRBJ2-7 few
TGTGCCGGAGGGACAGGGGGAAATTCCTACGAGCAGTACTTC CAGGTGGNSYEQYF TRBV10-3 TRBD1 TRBJ2-7 .
TGTGCCAGCAGCTTAAGCGACGGGAGGGGGGTTAAGTACTTC CASSLSDGRGVKYF TRBV7-2 TRBD2 TRBJ2-5 .
TGTGCCAGCAGCCTGTGGCTTCTAGCGGGGGAGAACACCGGGGAGCTGTTTTTT CASSLWLLAGENTGELFF TRBV4-2 TRBD2 TRBJ2-2 few
TGCAGCCCCCCAAAAGCGCTTCGGGCGCAGTATTTT CSPPKALRAQYF TRBV29-1 . TRBJ2-3 many
TGTGCCAGCTCAGCCGACAACGAAGAGACCCAGTACTTC CASSADNEETQYF TRBV18 . TRBJ2-5 .
TGTGCCAGCAGCATCGGGACTTTCAATGAGCAGTTCTTC CASSIGTFNEQFF TRBV7-2 . TRBJ2-1 .
TGTGCCAGCAGTTTAGGGGGCGCCGGGGCGATCCAGTACTTC CASSLGGAGAIQYF TRBV6-5 TRBD1 TRBJ2-5 few
TGTGCCAGCAGCTTCGCCGGGACAGGGGGCCCTTCGTACTACGAGCAGTACTTC CASSFAGTGGPSYYEQYF TRBV7-8 TRBD1 TRBJ2-7 .
TGTGCCACCAGCAGCCGGGCTAGCGGGAGCTTAAATGAGCAGTTCTTC CATSSRASGSLNEQFF TRBV15 TRBD2 TRBJ2-1 many
TGTGCCAGTGGCCCCGGGACTAACTACAATGAGCAGTTCTTC CASGPGTNYNEQFF TRBV11-3 TRBD2 TRBJ2-1 .
TGTGCCAGCTCGATGACAGGCGGGAGCTCCTACGAGCAGTACTTC CASSMTGGSSYEQYF TRBV6-1 . TRBJ2-7 few
TGTGCCAGCAGCTTAGGGACAGGGGATTTCTATGAGCAGTTCTTC CASSLGTGDFYEQFF TRBV11-2 TRBD1 TRBJ2-1 few
TGCGCCAGCAGCCGACGGGAAACCCAAGAGACCCAGTACTTC CASSRRETQETQYF TRBV5-1 . TRBJ2-5 few
TGTGCCAGCAGCTTGGCAATGGACAGGGGCTACACCGGGGAGCTGTTTTTT CASSLAMDRGYTGELFF TRBV5-6 TRBD1 TRBJ2-2 many
TGTGCCAGCAGCTTAGTAGAGGGCACAGATACGCAGTATTTT CASSLVEGTDTQYF TRBV7-9 . TRBJ2-3 .
TGCGCCAGCAGCCAAGGACGACAGGAGAGCTACGAGCAGTACTTC CASSQGRQESYEQYF TRBV4-1 . TRBJ2-7 .
TGTGCCAGCAGTTACTTGGAGAGCTCCTACAATGAGCAGTTCTTC CASSYLESSYNEQFF TRBV6-5 . TRBJ2-1 .
TGTGCCAGCAGTTTATACGGGGGGGAAGCTTTCTTT CASSLYGGEAFF TRBV27 . TRBJ1-1 few
TGTGCCAGCAGTGAATTAGGTAGGGGGGAGTACGAGCAGTACTTC CASSELGRGEYEQYF TRBV2 . TRBJ2-7 few
TGTGCCAGCAGCCCCGGACCGGGACTAGCGGGGCGGGGCACCTACAATGAGCAGTTCTTC CASSPGPGLAGRGTYNEQFF TRBV9 TRBD2 TRBJ2-1 .
TGCAGTGCCAAAACGATTACCCGTACTAGCGGCAGCAATGAGCAGTTCTTC CSAKTITRTSGSNEQFF TRBV20-1 TRBD2 TRBJ2-1 few
TGTGCCAGCAGTTTTGGGCGTCTATCGAACAATGAGCAGTTCTTC CASSFGRLSNNEQFF TRBV6-2/TRBV6-3 . TRBJ2-1 .